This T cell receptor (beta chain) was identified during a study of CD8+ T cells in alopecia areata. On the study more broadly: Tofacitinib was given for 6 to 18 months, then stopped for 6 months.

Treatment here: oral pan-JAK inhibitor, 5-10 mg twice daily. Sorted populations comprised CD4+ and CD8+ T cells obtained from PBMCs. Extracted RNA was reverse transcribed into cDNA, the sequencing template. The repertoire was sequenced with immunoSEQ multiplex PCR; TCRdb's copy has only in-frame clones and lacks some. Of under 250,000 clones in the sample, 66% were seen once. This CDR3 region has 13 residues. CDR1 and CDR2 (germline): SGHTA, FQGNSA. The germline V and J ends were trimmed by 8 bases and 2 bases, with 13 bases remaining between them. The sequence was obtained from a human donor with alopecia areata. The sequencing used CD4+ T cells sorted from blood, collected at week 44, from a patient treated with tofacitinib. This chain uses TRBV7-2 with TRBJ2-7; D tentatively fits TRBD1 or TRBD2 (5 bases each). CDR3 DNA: TGTGCCAGCGGATCGGGGCCACCCTACGAGCAGTACTTC. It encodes CASGSGPPYEQYF.